The T cell receptor beta chain described here comes from a study of T cell repertoires in cytomegalovirus infection. General study findings and limits: Totalled public TCR beta family frequency picked out people who carried CMV plus the relevant HLA.

For this clonotype: Its target is not known.

TCRdb reprocessed the reads via MiXCR and lists one record per CDR3 protein. The data contain approximately 730,000 distinct CDR3 sequences, roughly 30% of them seen just once; the ten biggest clones take up 15% to 20%. This CDR3 spans 16 amino acids. Trimming at V came to 5 bases and at J to 2 bases, leaving 9 bases not matched to a gene. The germline gives CDR1 MGHDK, CDR2 SYGVNS. V usage is TRBV25-1 and J usage is TRBJ2-3; 8 nucleotides agree with TRBD1. The sequence came from a human donor in good health (CMV status not recorded). Some clones in this sample may be carry-over from other donors' samples. This material consisted of cultured PBMCs, taken from culture after CMV antigen stimulation. The CDR3 here is CASSKHKTGATDTQYF. CDR3 DNA sequence: TGTGCCAGCAGTAAACACAAGACAGGGGCCACAGATACGCAGTATTTT.